What follows are 18 T cell receptor beta chains derived from one specimen sequenced in a study of blood T cell repertoires in COVID-19. The method was immunoSEQ multiplex PCR; TCRdb's version includes in-frame clones alone and lacks a portion of them. The sample has 350,000 to 400,000 clones, around 90% seen once. Sequencing was carried out using peripheral blood. The receptors here all came from a man between 18 and 29 years old with active or convalescent COVID-19.

The chain has TRBV5-5 and TRBJ2-2; 11 bases agree with TRBD1. Germline values: CDR1 SGHKS, CDR2 YYEKEE (reference sequence). The length of the CDR3 is 16 residues. V gave up 1 base and J gave up 8 bases; unmatched junction bases: 7. The DNA of the CDR3 is TGTGCCAGCAGCTTGCGGACAGGGGGCGGTGGTGGGGAGCTGTTTTTT. Amino acid sequence: CASSLRTGGGGGELFF.

This chain connects TRBV4-1 to TRBJ1-5; 7 positions agree with TRBD1. CDR3 size: 16 residues. Per germline, CDR1 MGHRA and CDR2 YSYEKL. V was pared by 0 bases and J by 7 bases, with 9 bases of the junction left unmatched. This CDR3 reads CASSQDKAGGWQPQHF. CDR3 DNA sequence: TGCGCCAGCAGCCAAGATAAAGCAGGGGGTTGGCAGCCCCAGCATTTT.

The chain employs TRBV28 and TRBJ2-3; TRBD1 might be the D (5 bases). The germline V and J ends were trimmed by 5 bases and 2 bases, with 14 bases remaining between them. There are 15 residues in the CDR3. Germline V CDR1 and CDR2: MDHEN, SYDVKM. The CDR3 here is CASSPPGQATDTQYF. The CDR3 DNA is TGTGCCAGCAGTCCCCCAGGACAAGCCACAGATACGCAGTATTTT.

The V and J genes are TRBV29-1 and TRBJ1-3; TRBD1 matches at 8 bases. V lost 6 bases, J lost 0 bases, and 7 bases stayed unmatched. This CDR3 contains 15 residues. Germline CDR1 SQVTM, CDR2 ANQGSEA. The CDR3 loop reads CSVEQGANSGNTIYF. DNA of the CDR3: TGCAGCGTCGAGCAGGGGGCCAACTCTGGAAACACCATATATTTT.

The chain uses TRBV11-2 and TRBJ1-2; D not resolved. Trimming removed 4 bases at V and 5 bases at J, with 5 bases between. Germline V gene sequence: CDR1 SGHAT, CDR2 FQNNGV. This CDR3 spans 11 amino acids. In nucleotides, the CDR3 is TGTGCCAGCAGCTCGACATATGGCTACACCTTC. Encoded protein: CASSSTYGYTF.

V gene TRBV5-6 combines with J gene TRBJ1-4, with a possible D match to TRBD1 (5 bases). CDR1 is SGHDT and CDR2 is YYEEEE in the germline V gene. V lost 4 bases and J lost 8, with 15 bases in between. CDR3 length: 14 amino acids. The DNA for the CDR3 is TGTGCCAGCAGCCTCCGCAGGGTACACGAAAAACTGTTTTTT. Amino acid sequence: CASSLRRVHEKLFF.

The chain employs TRBV4-1 and TRBJ2-7; 7 nucleotides agree with TRBD2. There are 16 residues in the CDR3. V lost 2 bases to trimming and J lost 7 bases; unmatched junction nucleotides: 14. Germline assignment: CDR1 MGHRA and CDR2 YSYEKL. The CDR3 sequence is CASSQRAWDYLAEQYF. The CDR3 region has the DNA TGCGCCAGCAGCCAAAGAGCTTGGGACTACCTCGCGGAGCAGTACTTC.

This chain uses TRBV9 with TRBJ2-2, with D maybe TRBD2 (5 bases). CDR3 size: 16 residues. The ends were cut back, 3 bases at V and 0 bases at J, with 12 bases in the middle. CDR1 and CDR2 from the germline V gene are SGDLS and YYNGEE. For the CDR3, the DNA is TGTGCCAGCAGCGCAACTAGAGTACCGAACACCGGGGAGCTGTTTTTT. Its protein is CASSATRVPNTGELFF.

The rearrangement uses TRBV28 and TRBJ1-2; 8 bases agree with TRBD1. The CDR3 loop spans 15 amino acids. J was trimmed by 4 bases and V by 2 bases; bases with no gene match: 6. CDR1 MDHEN and CDR2 SYDVKM come from the germline V gene. For the CDR3, the DNA is TGTGCCAGCAGTTTAATCAGGGGGCAAGGCTATGGCTACACCTTC. Its translation: CASSLIRGQGYGYTF.

The sample holds one count of this clone. In nucleotides, the CDR3 is TGTGCCACCAGCAGAGCCGGACAGGGGCTCGCCACCTACGAGCAGTACTTC. Protein sequence: CATSRAGQGLATYEQYF. The rearrangement uses TRBV15 and TRBJ2-7; 9 positions match TRBD1. Germline CDR1 LNHNV, CDR2 YYDKDF (reference sequence). This CDR3 comprises 17 residues. The V segment lost 1 base and the J segment 2 bases; nucleotides outside the gene matches: 9.

This clone was seen a few times. V gene TRBV29-1 combines with J gene TRBJ1-2; D uncertain. The CDR3 is made up of 10 amino acids. CDR1 is SQVTM and CDR2 is ANQGSEA in the germline V gene. Trimming left V 5 bases short and J 5 bases short, with 6 bases between. The CDR3 nucleotides are TGCAGCGTTTTCGGTTATGGCTACACCTTC. Translation: CSVFGYGYTF.

The chain combines TRBV6-5 with TRBJ2-1, with D tentatively TRBD1 (5 bases). Per the germline V gene, CDR1 is MNHEY and CDR2 is SVGAGI. Trimming left V 2 bases short and J 2 bases short, with 7 bases between. The CDR3 contains 14 residues. This CDR3 reads CASSYKDTYNEQFF. For the CDR3, the DNA is TGTGCCAGCAGTTACAAGGACACCTACAATGAGCAGTTCTTC.

This CDR3 reads CSVEREVFYNEQFF. The CDR3 bases are TGCAGCGTTGAACGAGAGGTCTTCTACAATGAGCAGTTCTTC. The chain employs TRBV29-1 and TRBJ2-1; D uncertain. V gave up 2 bases and J gave up 3 bases, with 11 bases separating them. The CDR3 is 14 residues long. Germline assignment: CDR1 SQVTM and CDR2 ANQGSEA.

The chain is built from TRBV7-7 and TRBJ2-2; 7 bases match TRBD2. The CDR3 spans 13 residues. Germline CDR1 SSHAT, CDR2 FNYEAQ (reference sequence). The junction had 4 bases not matched to a gene; V was cut back by 6 bases and J by 6 bases. CDR3 sequence reads: CASSNAGAGELFF. In DNA form, the CDR3 reads TGTGCCAGCAGTAACGCGGGGGCCGGGGAGCTGTTTTTT.

This clone was recorded once. The chain couples TRBV9 to TRBJ1-2; TRBD1 aligns across 8 bases. There are 15 residues in the CDR3. CDR1 and CDR2 (germline): SGDLS, YYNGEE. Trimming at V came to 3 bases and at J to 3 bases, leaving 7 bases not matched to a gene. CDR3 nucleotide sequence: TGTGCCAGCAGCGGGACGGACAGGGAATACTATGGCTACACCTTC. Its translation: CASSGTDREYYGYTF.

The chain is built from TRBV18 and TRBJ1-2, with TRBD1 as a possible D gene (6 bases). The V gene's germline CDR1 is KGHSH and CDR2 LQKENI. This CDR3 has 15 amino acids. The V and J ends lost 3 bases and 1 base respectively, with 12 bases between them. CDR3 protein: CASSPGTPHNYGYTF. The CDR3 region has the DNA TGTGCCAGCTCACCTGGGACACCTCATAACTATGGCTACACCTTC.

This chain connects TRBV5-1 to TRBJ1-1; 8 bases are shared with TRBD1. The CDR3 is made up of 14 amino acids. The J segment lost 1 base and the V segment lost 5 bases, leaving 4 bases of the junction unmatched. The germline V gene encodes CDR1 SGHRS and CDR2 YFSETQ. In DNA form, the CDR3 reads TGCGCCAGCAGATCCGACAGGGGGAACACTGAAGCTTTCTTT. Amino acid sequence: CASRSDRGNTEAFF. The full variable domain, completed using reference TRBV5-1 and TRBJ1-1, is KAGVTQTPRYLIKTRGQQVTLSCSPISGHRSVSWYQQTPGQGLQFLFEYFSETQRNKGNFPGRFSGRQFSNSRSEMNVSTLELGDSALYLCASRSDRGNTEAFFGQGTRLTVV.

The chain links TRBV11-2 to TRBJ1-2; 7 positions agree with TRBD1. The CDR3 length is 14 residues. Germline CDR1 SGHAT, CDR2 FQNNGV. J gave up 8 bases and V 4 bases, and 10 bases lay outside the gene matches. The chain's CDR3 is CASSSLDRAPGYTF. CDR3 bases: TGTGCCAGCAGCTCACTCGACAGGGCCCCCGGCTACACCTTC.